Below are 19 T cell receptor beta chains sequenced from a single sample in a study of early T cells in non-severe SARS-CoV-2 infection. TCRdb recomputed calls from the 5' RACE reads with MiXCR, one row per CDR3 protein. The sample has 55,000 or so distinct CDR3 sequences; around 12% are singletons. Sequenced sample: whole blood. The receptors here all came from an adult who was a healthcare worker with PCR-confirmed SARS-CoV-2 infection or an uninfected control (not recorded which).

This clonotype was seen a handful of times. This rearrangement joins TRBV7-8 to TRBJ2-3, with 16 bases that match TRBD2. Looked up from germline, CDR1 is SGHVS and CDR2 is FQNEAQ. The V segment lost 3 bases and the J segment 11 bases; nucleotides outside the gene matches: 8. The CDR3 covers 16 residues. CDR3: CASSLGLAGGTARQYF. The DNA for the CDR3 is TGTGCCAGCAGCTTGGGACTAGCGGGGGGGACTGCTCGGCAGTATTTT.

V usage is TRBV5-1 and J usage is TRBJ1-1, with D possibly being TRBD1 (5 bases). Trimming left V 4 bases short and J 2 bases short, with 9 bases between. Germline CDR1 and CDR2: SGHRS and YFSETQ. The CDR3 length is 13 residues. CDR3 nucleotide sequence: TGCGCCAGCAGCCGGGACCGTAACACTGAAGCTTTCTTT. It encodes CASSRDRNTEAFF.

CDR3 nucleotide sequence: TGTGCCAGCAGTTACCTCAGACATACAGGGGCGAATTACAATGAGCAGTTCTTC. It translates to CASSYLRHTGANYNEQFF. J is TRBJ2-1 and V is TRBV6-2 or TRBV6-3; 7 bases line up with TRBD1. Germline CDR1 and CDR2: MNHEY and SVGEGT. The CDR3 sequence is 18 residues long. V lost 2 bases and J lost 4; bases outside the gene matches: 14.

This clonotype has more than one count but fewer than ten. The genes are TRBV3-1 and TRBJ2-3; D perhaps matches TRBD2 (7 bases). Germline V lookup: CDR1 LGHDT, CDR2 YNNKEL (reference sequence). The CDR3 spans 15 residues. The V end was cut by 2 bases, the J end by 3 bases, with 12 bases between. CDR3: CASSQWGGATDTQYF. CDR3 bases: TGTGCCAGCAGCCAATGGGGGGGGGCAACAGATACGCAGTATTTT.

The genes are TRBV7-2 and TRBJ2-1; 9 nucleotides align to TRBD1. The CDR3 has 16 amino acids. Germline V lookup: CDR1 SGHTA, CDR2 FQGNSA. V was pared by 10 bases and J by 10 bases, with 20 bases of the junction left unmatched. CDR3 in amino acids: CATKGGQGPQLMEQFF. The CDR3 DNA sequence: TGTGCCACCAAGGGGGGACAGGGTCCGCAACTAATGGAGCAGTTCTTC.

Ten or more counts support this clonotype. The chain uses TRBV7-9 and TRBJ1-4, with D perhaps matching TRBD1 (5 bases). Germline values: CDR1 SEHNR, CDR2 FQNEAQ (reference sequence). The CDR3 spans 15 residues. V was trimmed by 4 bases and J by 8 bases, leaving 17 bases between them. This chain's CDR3 is CASSSDKQVREKLFF. Written as DNA, the CDR3 is TGTGCCAGCAGCTCAGACAAACAGGTTCGGGAAAAACTGTTTTTT.

In its sample, this clonotype was seen many times. The chain uses TRBV12-3 or TRBV12-4 and TRBJ1-2; 8 bases align to TRBD1. This CDR3 is built from 14 residues. With 4 bases clipped from V and 4 bases from J, the junction kept 5 bases outside the gene matches. The CDR3, as DNA: TGTGCCAGCAGTTCAGGGGGCGTCGGCTATGGCTACACCTTC. It specifies CASSSGGVGYGYTF.

This chain uses TRBV2 with TRBJ1-1, with no clear D. Germline loops: CDR1 SNHLY, CDR2 FYNNEI. Trimming took 7 bases from V and 10 from J, leaving 16 bases between them. The CDR3 sequence is 12 residues long. Here the CDR3 reads CASTGYRPGAFF. The CDR3 DNA is TGTGCCAGCACGGGGTACCGCCCTGGAGCTTTCTTT.

This clonotype was picked up many times. The V call is TRBV1, the J call TRBJ1-1. TRBV1 is designated a pseudogene. This CDR3 is 12 amino acids long. The DNA of the CDR3 is TGCACCTTGGGTCGGCAGAACACTGAAGCTTTCTTT. This sequence encodes CTLGRQNTEAFF.

This clonotype was seen more than once but under ten times. V usage is TRBV20-1 and J usage is TRBJ2-3; 9 positions match TRBD1. CDR3 size: 18 residues. V shed 0 bases and J 2 bases; nucleotides not matched to a gene: 12. In germline, CDR1 is DFQATT, CDR2 SNEGSKA (reference sequence). The CDR3 here is CSARDPVRTGVLTDTQYF. The CDR3 DNA follows: TGCAGTGCTAGAGATCCGGTTCGGACAGGGGTTCTCACAGATACGCAGTATTTT.

At least ten counts were recorded for this clonotype. The chain employs TRBV7-2 and TRBJ1-3; possible D gene TRBD1, 5 bases. V lost 1 base, J lost 4 bases, and 20 bases lay in between. This CDR3 comprises 18 residues. CDR1 and CDR2 (germline): SGHTA, FQGNSA. This CDR3 is CASSLVITGDRGGNTIYF. The CDR3 DNA is TGTGCCAGCAGCTTAGTAATTACGGGGGATCGCGGGGGAAACACCATATATTTT.

This clonotype was detected many times. The rearrangement joins TRBV20-1 to TRBJ1-1; no clear D. Germline-derived CDR1 and CDR2 are DFQATT and SNEGSKA (reference sequence). The CDR3 contains 14 residues. With 1 base removed from V and 0 bases from J, the gap between germline ends came to 9 bases. CDR3 sequence reads: CSARVASLNTEAFF. CDR3 DNA sequence: TGCAGTGCTAGAGTGGCCAGCCTGAACACTGAAGCTTTCTTT.

V and J are TRBV18 and TRBJ1-3, with D possibly matching TRBD1 (5 bases). The CDR3 extends over 14 amino acids. V dropped 3 bases and J dropped 0 bases, with 6 bases sitting between them. The germline CDR1 and CDR2 sequences are KGHSH and LQKENI. In DNA form, the CDR3 reads TGTGCCAGCTCACCTGACAGCTCTGGAAACACCATATATTTT. Residues: CASSPDSSGNTIYF.

The chain uses TRBV7-9 and TRBJ1-1; 9 positions agree with TRBD1. CDR1 is SEHNR, CDR2 FQNEAQ, per germline (reference sequence). V lost 6 bases and J lost 6; bases outside the gene matches: 17. The CDR3 runs to 17 residues. CDR3 loop: CASSYTPGQGTTAEAFF. As DNA, the CDR3 is TGTGCCAGCAGTTACACACCGGGACAGGGAACTACGGCTGAAGCTTTCTTT.

The chain joins TRBV7-9 to TRBJ1-6, with 7 bases aligning to TRBD1. This CDR3 comprises 15 residues. Losses at the gene ends were 5 bases for V and 4 bases for J; bases not matched to a gene: 5. Looked up from germline, CDR1 is SEHNR and CDR2 is FQNEAQ (reference sequence). The CDR3 DNA reads as TGTGCCAGCAGCAAGCAGACAGGGTATAATTCACCCCTCCACTTT. It translates to CASSKQTGYNSPLHF.

This clonotype appeared many times. The chain is built from TRBV7-6 and TRBJ2-3, with 12 positions matching TRBD2. V shed 1 base, J shed 3 bases, and the junction held 8 bases outside the gene matches. Germline CDR1 SGHVS, CDR2 FNYEAQ. The CDR3 is made up of 18 amino acids. The CDR3 region has the DNA TGTGCCAGCAGCTTAGTAATGACTAGCGGGGGAGGAACAGATACGCAGTATTTT. Protein product: CASSLVMTSGGGTDTQYF.

The chain links TRBV7-9 to TRBJ2-6, with 7 bases aligning to TRBD2. Trimming cost V 7 bases and J 4 bases; bases outside gene matches: 10. This CDR3 comprises 16 residues. The V gene's germline CDR1 is SEHNR and CDR2 FQNEAQ (reference sequence). The CDR3 bases are TGTGCCAGCACCTCCCGGGGAGGGCCCGGGGCCAACGTCCTGACTTTC. It encodes CASTSRGGPGANVLTF.

This clonotype was seen at least ten times. The chain combines TRBV12-3 or TRBV12-4 with TRBJ1-1; 9 nucleotides match TRBD1. The trim removed 6 bases at V and 1 base at J, leaving 9 bases unmatched. This CDR3 region has 16 residues. The CDR3 loop is CASRSHRGQGNTEAFF. Written as DNA, the CDR3 is TGTGCCAGCAGATCTCACAGGGGGCAGGGGAACACTGAAGCTTTCTTT.

There are many counts of this clonotype. The chain recombines TRBV18 with TRBJ1-5; no clear D. The CDR3 contains 15 residues. V lost 4 bases, J lost 5 bases, and 15 bases lay in between. The germline CDR1 and CDR2 sequences are KGHSH and LQKENI. The CDR3 spells CASSRESGRDQPQHF. The CDR3 DNA is TGTGCCAGCTCACGCGAATCGGGCCGAGATCAGCCCCAGCATTTT.